The clone carrying this T cell receptor beta chain was observed at least ten times. The CDR3 is 14 residues long. Trimming pared 0 bases from V and 5 bases from J, leaving 13 bases between. Germline assignment: CDR1 DFQATT and CDR2 SNEGSKA (reference sequence). This sample was included in a study of CD8 T cells in ankylosing spondylitis. TCRdb analysed the 5' RACE reads with MiXCR anew, one entry per CDR3 protein. Of 250,000 to 400,000 distinct CDR3 sequences in the sample, under 14% were seen once. The clonotype originates from a female donor with ankylosing spondylitis or in good health (not recorded which). The sample consisted of blood, either unsorted or a sorted T cell fraction (not recorded which). The chain couples TRBV20-1 to TRBJ2-5, with D perhaps matching TRBD2 (5 bases). The CDR3 protein is CSAREPSIGETQYF. CDR3 nucleotide sequence: TGCAGTGCTAGAGAGCCTAGCATCGGGGAGACCCAGTACTTC.